The clone carrying this T cell receptor (beta chain) was seen a few times. V lost 2 bases to trimming and J lost 8 bases; unmatched junction nucleotides: 8. The CDR3 covers 14 residues. The germline V gene encodes CDR1 MNHEY and CDR2 SVGEGT. The data belong to a study of blood T cell repertoires in COVID-19. Method: immunoSEQ multiplex PCR; TCRdb's copy keeps in-frame clones and lacks some. The table shows 200,000 to 250,000 clones, with 82% occurring only once. This receptor was obtained from a woman aged 60-70 years who had recovered from COVID-19. Sequencing was done on a sample of PBMCs or T cells enriched from blood (not recorded which). The chain combines TRBV6-2 or TRBV6-3 with TRBJ1-2; 7 nucleotides match TRBD1. This CDR3 is CASSYGGQPAGYTF. The CDR3, as DNA: TGTGCCAGCAGTTACGGGGGACAGCCCGCAGGCTACACCTTC.